This T cell receptor (beta chain) was captured by sequencing in a study of beta chain features in type 1 diabetes. Study observations and caveats: Compared to healthy donors, patients appeared to have naive, central memory and Treg TCRB repertoires that were more alike. In every one of the four CD4+ subsets, TCRB CDR3s were moderately but significantly shorter in Type 1 diabetes patients.

What was sequenced were expressed TCRB transcripts, since all of the isolated RNA had been reverse transcribed. TCRdb's copy holds only in-frame clones and misses some; the assay was immunoSEQ multiplex PCR. The sample carries hundreds of thousands of clones, approximately 11% recorded once. In the case of this clone: Its antigen is not known.

A single heparinised draw of about 100 mL on average was taken per donor. The sequence was collected from a woman younger than 45 in good health. The sample consisted of naive CD4+ T cells from blood.

The CDR3 DNA reads TGTGCCAGCAGTGGGGGGGACAATCAGCCCCAGCATTTT. Translated: CASSGGDNQPQHF. The chain is built from TRBV6-5 and TRBJ1-5; possibly TRBD1 for D (5 bases). Germline values: CDR1 MNHEY, CDR2 SVGAGI. The CDR3 has 13 amino acids. With 5 bases removed from V and 3 bases from J, the gap between germline ends came to 8 bases.